This paragraph covers one T cell receptor beta chain sequence. The antigen remains unidentified. The junction and the germline gene differ at one end; a read error may be behind it. The sample originates from a study of brain T cells in children with intractable seizures. Regarding the study as a whole: Only CDR3 sequence similarity suggested viral specificity, without known HCMV serostatus. Pre-surgery blood may have been undersampled, hiding some clones.

The time point is: blood from clinic visit 5 months post-surgery; TSC patient then seizure free. Sequencing was limited to surgery cases with top T cell transcript signatures in brain tissue. Before surgery, patients took at least one anti-epileptic drug. Some clones are missing from TCRdb's copy, which holds only in-frame ones; the method was immunoSEQ multiplex PCR. This sample has about 350,000 clones, with more than 85% found just once. This sample comprised peripheral blood, obtained roughly 5 months after surgery. The TCR sequence derives from a boy under two years old with tuberous sclerosis and intractable seizures.

Written as DNA, the CDR3 is TGTGCTAGCAGCTTAGGGTCCAGCCCGAACACCGGGGAGCTGTTTTTT. The encoded protein is CASSLGSSPNTGELFF. The chain is built from TRBV7-7 and TRBJ2-2; no reliable D call. Germline lookup yields CDR1 SSHAT and CDR2 FNYEAQ (reference sequence). The CDR3 totals 16 residues.